One sample yielded the 7 T cell receptor beta chains listed below, sequenced in a study of T cell responses to AZD1222 COVID-19 vaccine. Profiling relied on immunoSEQ multiplex PCR, and the TCRdb table lists in-frame clones only, not all of them. In the table there are 110,000 to 150,000 clones, approximately 90% of which are singletons. The starting material was peripheral blood, obtained 28 days after the second AZD1222 dose. These receptors were collected from an adult who received the AZD1222 COVID-19 vaccine.

The chain uses TRBV5-4 and TRBJ2-5, with 10 bases aligning to TRBD2. The CDR3 runs 15 residues. The germline gives CDR1 SGHNT, CDR2 YYREEE (reference sequence). V lost 4 bases to trimming and J lost 5 bases; unmatched junction nucleotides: 8. CDR3 protein: CASSRSSGSGETQYF. The CDR3 region has the DNA TGTGCCAGCAGCAGGTCTAGCGGGAGCGGGGAGACCCAGTACTTC.

The V call is TRBV6-5, the J call TRBJ2-1; no firm D call. From germline, CDR1 is MNHEY and CDR2 SVGAGI. This CDR3 has 11 residues. The V end lost 6 bases, the J end lost 3 bases, and 3 bases lay between the germline ends. The CDR3 is CASRLYNEQFF. In DNA form, the CDR3 reads TGTGCCAGCAGGCTCTACAATGAGCAGTTCTTC.

The genes are TRBV2 and TRBJ1-6; the match to TRBD1 covers 9 bases. The V gene's germline CDR1 is SNHLY and CDR2 FYNNEI. Losses at the gene ends were 7 bases for V and 8 bases for J; bases not matched to a gene: 6. This CDR3 is built from 14 residues. The chain's CDR3 is CASKSGTGYSPLHF. Here the CDR3 DNA reads TGTGCCAGCAAATCCGGGACAGGGTATTCACCCCTCCACTTT.

This chain joins TRBV7-9 and TRBJ1-1; D remains ambiguous. Trimming took 4 bases from V and 5 from J, leaving 8 bases between them. The germline CDR1 and CDR2 sequences are SEHNR and FQNEAQ (reference sequence). CDR3 length: 12 residues. CDR3 amino acids: CASSSLFTEAFF. CDR3 DNA: TGTGCCAGCAGCTCCCTCTTTACTGAAGCTTTCTTT.

The gene calls are TRBV10-3 and TRBJ2-5; 16 bases are a match to TRBD2. The CDR3 covers 18 residues. J lost 9 bases, V lost 3 bases, and 13 bases had no gene match. Germline values: CDR1 ENHRY, CDR2 SYGVKD. The CDR3: CAISDSKGLAGGSAPQYF. The CDR3 bases are TGTGCCATCAGTGATAGTAAGGGACTAGCGGGAGGGTCCGCCCCCCAGTACTTC.

This clone has only one observation. V usage is TRBV19 and J usage is TRBJ2-7; TRBD1 aligns across 9 bases. The CDR3 length is 13 residues. After removal of 8 bases from V and 4 bases from J, the junction contained 6 bases not matched to a gene. CDR1 is LNHDA and CDR2 is SQIVND in the germline V gene (reference sequence). The CDR3 DNA reads TGTGCCAGTTCCGGGACAGGGCTTTACGAGCAGTACTTC. This sequence encodes CASSGTGLYEQYF.

The chain joins TRBV5-8 to TRBJ1-6; D is ambiguous. The CDR3 is made up of 15 amino acids. The germline CDR1 and CDR2 sequences are SGHTS and YDEGEE. Trimming shortened V by 1 base and J by 7 bases, and 12 bases separated the two germline ends. CDR3 sequence: CASSLRRGGNSPLHF. CDR3 nucleotide sequence: TGTGCCAGCAGCTTGAGGCGTGGTGGAAATTCACCCCTCCACTTT.